This TCR beta chain was recorded in a study of CXCR3-negative and CXCR3-positive naive CD8 T cells. Whole-study context: Sequencing gave roughly 130 million TRB reads overall, about 1.5 +/- 0.3 million per library. Whole-study findings and limits: The majority of assays used fresh PBMCs, and CXCR3 expression partially decreased after cryopreservation. Surface CD5 was comparable between naive subsets; TCR strength was inferred from TRB CDR3 properties. Diversity in memory CD8+ cells fell much lower than the comparably high levels seen in both naive subsets.

The length of the CDR3 is 15 residues. Germline-derived CDR1 and CDR2 are SGHVS and FQNEAQ. To note about this clonotype: The antigen is unknown.

In preparing the TRB cDNA libraries, 5' RACE with UMI labels was used. From the 5' RACE reads, TCRdb lists one entry per CDR3 protein and no DNA. The sample table includes 45,000 or so distinct CDR3 sequences. Sequencing was performed on memory CD8+ T cells from blood. The chain has TRBV7-8 and TRBJ2-5; checking the TCRdb D call of TRBD2 is not possible without DNA. This clonotype originated in a human donor in good health. Some clones in this sample may be carry-over from other donors' samples. The chain's CDR3 is CASRPGGGYQETQYF. Full variable domain (remainder filled in from reference TRBV7-8 and TRBJ2-5): GAGVSQSPRYKVAKRGQDVALRCDPISGHVSLFWYQQALGQGPEFLTYFQNEAQLDKSGLPSDRFFAERPEGSVSTLKIQRTQQEDSAVYLCASRPGGGYQETQYFGPGTRLLVL.